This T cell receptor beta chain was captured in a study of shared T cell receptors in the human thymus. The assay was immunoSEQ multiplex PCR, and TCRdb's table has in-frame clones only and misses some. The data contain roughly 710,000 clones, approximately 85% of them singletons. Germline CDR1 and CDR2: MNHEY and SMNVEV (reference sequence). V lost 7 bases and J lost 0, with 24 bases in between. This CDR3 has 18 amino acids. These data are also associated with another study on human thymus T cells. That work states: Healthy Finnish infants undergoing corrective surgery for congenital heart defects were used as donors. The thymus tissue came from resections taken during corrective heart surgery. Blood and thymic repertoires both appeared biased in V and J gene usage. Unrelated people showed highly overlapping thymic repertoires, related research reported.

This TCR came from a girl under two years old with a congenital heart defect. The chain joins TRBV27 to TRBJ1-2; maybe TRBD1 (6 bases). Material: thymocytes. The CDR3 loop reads CASKAARQASRANYGYTF. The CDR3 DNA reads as TGTGCCAGCAAAGCCGCCAGACAGGCCTCGAGGGCTAACTATGGCTACACCTTC.